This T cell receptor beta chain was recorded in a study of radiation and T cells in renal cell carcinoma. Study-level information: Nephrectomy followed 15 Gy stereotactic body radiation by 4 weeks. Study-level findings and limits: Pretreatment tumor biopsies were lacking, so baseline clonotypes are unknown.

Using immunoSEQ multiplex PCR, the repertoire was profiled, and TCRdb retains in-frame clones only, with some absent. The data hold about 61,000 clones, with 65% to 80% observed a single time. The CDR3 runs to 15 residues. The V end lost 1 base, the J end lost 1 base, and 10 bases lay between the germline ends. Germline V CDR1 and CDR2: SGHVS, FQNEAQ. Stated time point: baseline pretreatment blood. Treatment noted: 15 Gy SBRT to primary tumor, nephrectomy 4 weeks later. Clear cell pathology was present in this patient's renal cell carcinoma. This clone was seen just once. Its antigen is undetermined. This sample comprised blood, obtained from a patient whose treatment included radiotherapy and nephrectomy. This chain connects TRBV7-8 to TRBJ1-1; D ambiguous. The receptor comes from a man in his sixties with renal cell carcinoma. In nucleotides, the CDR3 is TGTGCCAGCAGCTTAGATCAGGCAGGGAACACTGAAGCTTTCTTT. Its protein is CASSLDQAGNTEAFF. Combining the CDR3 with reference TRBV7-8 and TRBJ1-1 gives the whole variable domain GAGVSQSPRYKVAKRGQDVALRCDPISGHVSLFWYQQALGQGPEFLTYFQNEAQLDKSGLPSDRFFAERPEGSVSTLKIQRTQQEDSAVYLCASSLDQAGNTEAFFGQGTRLTVV.